This T cell receptor (beta chain) was sequenced in a study of CD8 T cells in ankylosing spondylitis. About this clonotype: Its antigen is as yet unknown.

Study-wide results and caveats: A TCR beta motif of several highly homologous variants appeared characteristic of ankylosing spondylitis blood.

The CDR3 consists of 13 residues. The V end lost 7 bases, the J end lost 0 bases, and 10 bases lay between the germline ends. Germline CDR1 and CDR2: SNHLY and FYNNEI. TCR beta libraries were made by quantitative 5'-RACE with molecular barcodes. Using its own MiXCR run on the 5' RACE reads, TCRdb lists one record per CDR3 protein. The table records about 700,000 distinct CDR3 sequences, about 20% of them present only once. Sequencing was performed on blood, either unsorted or a sorted T cell fraction (not recorded which). The genes are TRBV2 and TRBJ2-7; D gene ambiguous. The receptor was isolated from a male donor with ankylosing spondylitis. The CDR3 reads CASNTVSSYEQYF. The CDR3 DNA follows: TGTGCCAGCAACACAGTTAGCTCCTACGAGCAGTACTTC.